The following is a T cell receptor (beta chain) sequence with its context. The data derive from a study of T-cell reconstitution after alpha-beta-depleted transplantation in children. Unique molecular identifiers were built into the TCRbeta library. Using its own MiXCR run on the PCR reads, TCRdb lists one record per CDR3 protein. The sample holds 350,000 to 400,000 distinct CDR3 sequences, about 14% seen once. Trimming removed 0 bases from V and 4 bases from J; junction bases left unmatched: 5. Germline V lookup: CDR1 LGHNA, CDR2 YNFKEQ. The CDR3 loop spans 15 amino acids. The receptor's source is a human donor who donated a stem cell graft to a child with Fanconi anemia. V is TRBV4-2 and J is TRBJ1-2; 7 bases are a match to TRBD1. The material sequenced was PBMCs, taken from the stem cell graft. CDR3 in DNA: TGTGCCAGCAGCCAAGAAAGGCAGGGGGGCTATGGCTACACCTTC. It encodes CASSQERQGGYGYTF.